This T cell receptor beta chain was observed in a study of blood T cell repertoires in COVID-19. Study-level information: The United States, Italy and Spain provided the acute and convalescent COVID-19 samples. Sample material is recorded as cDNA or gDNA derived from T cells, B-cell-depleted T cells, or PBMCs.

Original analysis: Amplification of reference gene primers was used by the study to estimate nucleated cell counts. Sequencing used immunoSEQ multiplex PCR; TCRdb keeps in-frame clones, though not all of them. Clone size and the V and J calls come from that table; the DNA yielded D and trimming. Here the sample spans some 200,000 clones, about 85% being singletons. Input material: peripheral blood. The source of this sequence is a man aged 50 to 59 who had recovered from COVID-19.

The CDR3 loop reads CAWSGRGWDSNQPQHF. In DNA, the CDR3 is TGTGCCTGGAGTGGGAGGGGATGGGATAGCAATCAGCCCCAGCATTTT. The chain uses TRBV30 and TRBJ1-5, with a possible D match to TRBD1 (5 bases). This CDR3 comprises 16 residues. V lost 1 base and J lost 0, with 13 bases in between. Germline V lookup: CDR1 GTSNPN, CDR2 SVGIG (reference sequence).